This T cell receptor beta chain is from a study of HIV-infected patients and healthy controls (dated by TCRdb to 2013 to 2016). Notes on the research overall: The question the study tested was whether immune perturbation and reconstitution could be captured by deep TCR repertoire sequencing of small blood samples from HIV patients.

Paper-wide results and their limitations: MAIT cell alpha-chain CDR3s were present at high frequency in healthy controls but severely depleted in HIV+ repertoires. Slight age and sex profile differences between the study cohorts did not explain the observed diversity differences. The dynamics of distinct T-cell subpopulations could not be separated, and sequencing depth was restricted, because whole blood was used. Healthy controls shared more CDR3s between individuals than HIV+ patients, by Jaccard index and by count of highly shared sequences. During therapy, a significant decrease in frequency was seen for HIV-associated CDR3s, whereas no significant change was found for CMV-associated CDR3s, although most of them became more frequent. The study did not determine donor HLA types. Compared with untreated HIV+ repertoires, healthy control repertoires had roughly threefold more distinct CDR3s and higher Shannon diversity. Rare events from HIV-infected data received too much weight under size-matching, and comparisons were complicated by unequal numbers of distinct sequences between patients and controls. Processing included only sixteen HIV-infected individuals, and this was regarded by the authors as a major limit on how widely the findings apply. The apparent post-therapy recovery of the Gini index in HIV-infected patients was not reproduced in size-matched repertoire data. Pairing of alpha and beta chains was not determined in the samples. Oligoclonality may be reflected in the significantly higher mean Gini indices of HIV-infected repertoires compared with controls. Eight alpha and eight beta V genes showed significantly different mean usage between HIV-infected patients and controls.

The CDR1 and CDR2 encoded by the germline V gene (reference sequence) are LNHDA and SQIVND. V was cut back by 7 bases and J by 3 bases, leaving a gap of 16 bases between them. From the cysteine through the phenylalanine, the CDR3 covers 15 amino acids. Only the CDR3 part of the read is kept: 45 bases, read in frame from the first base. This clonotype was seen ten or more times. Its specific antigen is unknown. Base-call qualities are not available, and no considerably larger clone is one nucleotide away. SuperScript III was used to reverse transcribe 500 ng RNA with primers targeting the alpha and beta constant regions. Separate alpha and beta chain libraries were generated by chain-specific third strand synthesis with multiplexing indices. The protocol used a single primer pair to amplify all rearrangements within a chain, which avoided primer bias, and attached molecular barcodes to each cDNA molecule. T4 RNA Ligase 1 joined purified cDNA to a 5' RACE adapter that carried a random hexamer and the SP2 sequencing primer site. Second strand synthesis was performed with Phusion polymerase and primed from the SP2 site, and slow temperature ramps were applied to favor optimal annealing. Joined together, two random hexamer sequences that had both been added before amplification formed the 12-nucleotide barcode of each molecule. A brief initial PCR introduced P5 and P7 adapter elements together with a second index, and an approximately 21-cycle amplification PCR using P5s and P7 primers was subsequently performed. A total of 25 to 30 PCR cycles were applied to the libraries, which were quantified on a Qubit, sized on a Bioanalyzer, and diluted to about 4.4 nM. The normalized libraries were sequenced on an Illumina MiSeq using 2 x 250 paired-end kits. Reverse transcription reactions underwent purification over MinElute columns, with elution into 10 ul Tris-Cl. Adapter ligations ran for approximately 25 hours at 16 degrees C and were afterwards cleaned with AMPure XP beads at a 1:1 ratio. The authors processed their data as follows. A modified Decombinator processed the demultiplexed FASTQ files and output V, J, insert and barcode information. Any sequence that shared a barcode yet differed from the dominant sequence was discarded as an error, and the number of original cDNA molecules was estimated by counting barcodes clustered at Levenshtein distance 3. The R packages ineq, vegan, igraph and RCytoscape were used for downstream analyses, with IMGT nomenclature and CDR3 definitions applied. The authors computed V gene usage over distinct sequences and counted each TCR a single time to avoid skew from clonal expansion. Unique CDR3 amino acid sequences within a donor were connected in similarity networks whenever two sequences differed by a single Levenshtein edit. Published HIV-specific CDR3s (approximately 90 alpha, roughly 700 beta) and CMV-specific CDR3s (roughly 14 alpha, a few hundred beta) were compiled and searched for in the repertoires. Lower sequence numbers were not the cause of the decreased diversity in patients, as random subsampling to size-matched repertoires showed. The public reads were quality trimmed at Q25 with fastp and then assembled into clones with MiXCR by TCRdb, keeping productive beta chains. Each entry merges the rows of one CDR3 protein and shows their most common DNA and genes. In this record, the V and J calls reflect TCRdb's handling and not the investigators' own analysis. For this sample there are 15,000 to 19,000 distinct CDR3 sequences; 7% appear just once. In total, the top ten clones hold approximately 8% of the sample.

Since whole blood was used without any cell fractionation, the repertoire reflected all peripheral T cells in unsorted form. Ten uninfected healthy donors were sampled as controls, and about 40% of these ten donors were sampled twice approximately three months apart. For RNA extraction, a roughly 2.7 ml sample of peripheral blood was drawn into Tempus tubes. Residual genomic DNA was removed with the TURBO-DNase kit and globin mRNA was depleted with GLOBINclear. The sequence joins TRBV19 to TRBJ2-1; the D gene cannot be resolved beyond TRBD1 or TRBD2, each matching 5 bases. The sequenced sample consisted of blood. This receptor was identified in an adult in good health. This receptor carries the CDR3 CASTDARGIYNEQFF. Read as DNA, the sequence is TGTGCCAGTACTGATGCACGGGGCATCTACAATGAGCAGTTCTTC.